One and the same sample provided the 17 T cell receptor beta chains below, sequenced in a study of T cell changes during pregnancy in multiple sclerosis. Sequenced by immunoSEQ multiplex PCR; TCRdb stores in-frame clones only, minus some. The sample includes nearly 110,000 clones, about 90% of them seen just once. The material sequenced was peripheral blood, taken in the third trimester of pregnancy. The receptors were sampled from a female donor in good health, enrolled as a control in a pregnancy study.

J is TRBJ2-7 and V is TRBV6-1; D remains unclear. Germline V gene lookup returns CDR1 MNHNS and CDR2 SASEGT. V dropped 1 base and J dropped 1 base, with 8 bases sitting between them. The CDR3 is 14 residues long. This CDR3 is CASSEVGMSYEQYF. CDR3 coding DNA: TGTGCCAGCAGTGAAGTGGGCATGTCCTACGAGCAGTACTTC.

This clone has just a few counts. The chain is built from TRBV27 and TRBJ1-1; D is perhaps TRBD1 (6 bases). Between the trimmed V and J ends, which lost 3 bases and 0 bases, there was a span of 14 bases. Germline V gene lookup returns CDR1 MNHEY and CDR2 SMNVEV (reference sequence). The CDR3 contains 16 residues. For the CDR3, the DNA is TGTGCCAGCAGTTTCAGATCGGGGGGCGTGAACACTGAAGCTTTCTTT. As protein: CASSFRSGGVNTEAFF.

The CDR3 region has the DNA TGTGCCAGCAGCTTTCTGGACAGAAACACCATATATTTT. It codes for CASSFLDRNTIYF. The chain uses TRBV7-2 and TRBJ1-3, with a weak D call TRBD1 (5 bases). This CDR3 has 13 residues. The V end lost 3 bases, the J end lost 5 bases, and 8 bases lay between the germline ends. CDR1 SGHTA and CDR2 FQGNSA come from the germline V gene.

The rearrangement joins TRBV4-3 to TRBJ2-1; 8 bases align to TRBD2. Germline V gene sequence: CDR1 LGHNA, CDR2 YSLEER. CDR3 size: 14 residues. V was pared by 0 bases and J by 10 bases, with 5 bases of the junction left unmatched. DNA of the CDR3: TGCGCCAGCAGCCAAGAACGGGGGGGGTACGAGCAGTTCTTC. Amino acid sequence: CASSQERGGYEQFF.

The genes are TRBV7-3 and TRBJ2-5, with D possibly matching TRBD2 (6 bases). The V gene's germline CDR1 is SGHTA and CDR2 FQGTGA. The CDR3 is made up of 16 amino acids. V lost 2 bases to trimming and J lost 2 bases, with 15 bases between them. The DNA for the CDR3 is TGTGCCAGCAGCTTAGGGGGGACTCCCGGGCAAGAGACCCAGTACTTC. This encodes CASSLGGTPGQETQYF.

V gene TRBV7-2 combines with J gene TRBJ1-1, with 7 bases lining up with TRBD1. V shed 2 bases, J shed 2 bases, and the junction held 8 bases outside the gene matches. The CDR3 consists of 16 residues. Germline CDR1 SGHTA, CDR2 FQGNSA. CDR3 DNA sequence: TGTGCCAGCAGCTTATTACCGGGACAGATAAACACTGAAGCTTTCTTT. Translated: CASSLLPGQINTEAFF.

The gene calls are TRBV4-2 and TRBJ2-7, with TRBD1 as a possible D gene (6 bases). The CDR3 is 14 residues long. V was shortened by 1 base and J by 3 bases, with 10 bases between the two germline ends. Germline loops: CDR1 LGHNA, CDR2 YNFKEQ. Written as DNA, the CDR3 is TGTGCCAGCAGCCAAGTATCACAGGGCTACGAGCAGTACTTC. Protein: CASSQVSQGYEQYF.

This chain joins TRBV5-5 and TRBJ2-1; TRBD1 matches at 7 bases. This CDR3 has 18 amino acids. Germline V gives CDR1 SGHKS, CDR2 YYEKEE (reference sequence). Trimming took 0 bases from V and 0 from J; bases not matched to a gene: 9. The CDR3: CASSLGSPGQDSYNEQFF. Here the CDR3 DNA reads TGTGCCAGCAGCTTGGGCAGCCCCGGACAGGACTCCTACAATGAGCAGTTCTTC.

This chain joins TRBV12-5 and TRBJ2-2; 7 bases align to TRBD2. The CDR3 runs to 16 residues. CDR1 LGHNT and CDR2 FRNRAP come from the germline V gene. Trimming at V came to 3 bases and at J to 5 bases, leaving 9 bases not matched to a gene. CDR3 region: CASGFDRGGWTGELFF. In nucleotides, the CDR3 is TGTGCTAGTGGTTTTGATCGCGGGGGTTGGACCGGGGAGCTGTTTTTT.

This sequence joins TRBV9 and TRBJ2-7, with D unresolved. CDR1 and CDR2 (germline): SGDLS, YYNGEE. V lost 0 bases, J lost 0 bases, and 4 bases lay in between. The CDR3 length is 13 residues. In DNA form, the CDR3 reads TGTGCCAGCAGCGTAGGACACTCCTACGAGCAGTACTTC. Protein product: CASSVGHSYEQYF.

The J gene is TRBJ1-5, the V gene TRBV27; 9 nucleotides align to TRBD1. The germline V gene has CDR1 MNHEY and CDR2 SMNVEV (reference sequence). The CDR3 consists of 18 residues. V trimming: 6 bases; J trimming: 1 base; junction bases outside the gene matches: 13. Here the CDR3 DNA reads TGTGCCAGCAGGGAACAGGGGGCTCTTATTACGAGCAATCAGCCCCAGCATTTT. Protein sequence: CASREQGALITSNQPQHF.

The V call is TRBV5-8, the J call TRBJ1-4; 10 positions agree with TRBD1. Germline values: CDR1 SGHTS, CDR2 YDEGEE. After removal of 4 bases from V and 1 base from J, the junction contained 7 bases not matched to a gene. This CDR3 region has 17 residues. CDR3 residues: CASSETGTGETNEKLFF. In DNA form, the CDR3 reads TGTGCCAGCAGCGAAACCGGGACAGGGGAAACTAATGAAAAACTGTTTTTT.

The chain recombines TRBV9 with TRBJ2-5; D may be TRBD2 (7 bases). Trimming shortened V by 2 bases and J by 2 bases, and 10 bases separated the two germline ends. Germline lookup yields CDR1 SGDLS and CDR2 YYNGEE. This CDR3 spans 14 amino acids. This CDR3 reads CASSVRGGQETQYF. The DNA of the CDR3 is TGTGCCAGCAGCGTTAGGGGGGGGCAAGAGACCCAGTACTTC.

The CDR3 nucleotides are TGTGCCAGCAGCCCCCGTGAGGCGGCCCTTGTAAGGTACGAGCAGTACTTC. Translating it yields CASSPREAALVRYEQYF. The chain joins TRBV5-6 to TRBJ2-7; D is unclear. This CDR3 spans 17 amino acids. Trimming left V 4 bases short and J 4 bases short, with 24 bases between. CDR1 is SGHDT and CDR2 is YYEEEE in the germline V gene. Full variable domain (remainder filled in from reference TRBV5-6 and TRBJ2-7): DAGVTQSPTHLIKTRGQQVTLRCSPKSGHDTVSWYQQALGQGPQFIFQYYEEEERQRGNFPDRFSGHQFPNYSSELNVNALLLGDSALYLCASSPREAALVRYEQYFGPGTRLTVT.

The chain employs TRBV7-9 and TRBJ2-7; D unresolved. CDR3 length: 13 amino acids. Germline V gene sequence: CDR1 SEHNR, CDR2 FQNEAQ (reference sequence). The V end was cut by 8 bases, the J end by 3 bases, with 14 bases between. CDR3 nucleotide sequence: TGTGCCAGCGCCCGAAGCTGGAGCTACGAGCAGTACTTC. The encoded protein is CASARSWSYEQYF.

The V call is TRBV6-5, the J call TRBJ1-2, with 7 bases matching TRBD1. CDR1 and CDR2 from the germline V gene are MNHEY and SVGAGI. The CDR3 has 15 residues. The V segment lost 2 bases and the J segment 5 bases; nucleotides outside the gene matches: 8. CDR3 sequence (DNA): TGTGCCAGCAGTTACCTGACAGGGTCGCATTATGGCTACACCTTC. Translated: CASSYLTGSHYGYTF.

The chain recombines TRBV7-2 with TRBJ2-7; perhaps TRBD2 as D (7 bases). The CDR3 covers 16 residues. Trimming took 6 bases from V and 2 from J, leaving 20 bases between them. CDR1 and CDR2 (germline): SGHTA, FQGNSA. The CDR3 nucleotides are TGTGCCAGCAGGAACATGGGGGCTAGCGGTACCTACGAGCAGTACTTC. This sequence encodes CASRNMGASGTYEQYF.